Listed below are T cell receptor beta chains from one sample, sequenced in a study of vaccination and CD4 T cells after COVID-19. TCRdb reprocessed the PCR reads via MiXCR and lists one record per CDR3 protein. Among about 12,000 distinct CDR3 sequences listed, 76% were seen once. These TCRs' antigens remain unknown. Sample: CD4+ T cells from blood, cultured in vitro. The receptors come from a human donor who had recovered from COVID-19. Each CDR3 is given with its conserved first and last residue. A D gene is named only where the DNA matches it firmly. Size tells how often a clone was seen (once, few, many) or the class of an expanded clone, and some rows leave it out.

D	J	V	size	CDR3	DNA
-	TRBJ1-2	TRBV18	-	CASARGQSYGYTF	TGTGCCAGCGCGCGGGGCCAATCTTATGGCTACACCTTC
-	TRBJ2-5	TRBV20-1	-	CSASLRGTETPYF	TGCAGTGCTAGTTTGCGGGGGACAGAGACCCCGTACTTC
TRBD1	TRBJ2-1	TRBV10-3	-	CASSRDRSSYNEQFF	TGTGCCAGCAGTCGGGACAGGAGCTCCTACAATGAGCAGTTCTTC
-	TRBJ1-2	TRBV19	-	CASSIDRGNYGYTF	TGTGCCAGTAGTATAGACAGGGGCAACTATGGCTACACCTTC
-	TRBJ1-2	TRBV5-8	-	CASSLVVGNAYGYTF	TGTGCCAGCAGCTTGGTTGTGGGGAACGCCTATGGCTACACCTTC
-	TRBJ2-7	TRBV24-1	once	CATRVVVEQYF	TGTGCCACCCGCGTAGTTGTCGAGCAGTACTTC
TRBD2	TRBJ2-7	TRBV15	-	CATSSRLAVNEQYF	TGTGCCACCAGCAGTCGACTAGCGGTCAACGAGCAGTACTTC
-	TRBJ1-5	TRBV20-1	-	CSARGGNPNQPQHF	TGCAGTGCTCGAGGAGGCAACCCCAATCAGCCCCAGCATTTT
-	TRBJ1-1	TRBV6-5	-	CASSYGRGGYTEAFF	TGTGCCAGCAGTTACGGGAGAGGGGGGTACACTGAAGCTTTCTTT
-	TRBJ1-2	TRBV7-2	-	CASSSRAGTIYGYTF	TGTGCCAGCAGCTCGCGGGCAGGGACCATCTATGGCTACACCTTC
TRBD1	TRBJ1-1	TRBV10-3	-	CAISETTGLNTEAFF	TGTGCCATCAGTGAGACGACAGGGCTGAACACTGAAGCTTTCTTT
-	TRBJ1-5	TRBV5-6	once	CASSIQGPGNQPQHF	TGTGCCAGCAGCATACAGGGACCCGGCAATCAGCCCCAGCATTTT
TRBD1	TRBJ2-5	TRBV19	-	CASSTTGGPETQYF	TGTGCCAGTAGTACCACAGGGGGCCCAGAGACCCAGTACTTC
TRBD1	TRBJ1-5	TRBV15	-	CATGTGANQPQHF	TGTGCCACTGGAACAGGGGCGAATCAGCCCCAGCATTTT
TRBD1	TRBJ2-1	TRBV7-2	-	CASTGTGGYNEQFF	TGTGCCTCAACGGGGACAGGGGGTTACAATGAGCAGTTCTTC
TRBD1	TRBJ1-5	TRBV6-1	few	CASSEGRGFDNQPQHF	TGTGCCAGCAGTGAGGGCAGGGGGTTTGACAATCAGCCCCAGCATTTT
-	TRBJ1-2	TRBV7-2	-	CASSLPGINYGYTF	TGTGCCAGCAGCTTGCCGGGGATCAACTATGGCTACACCTTC
-	TRBJ1-1	TRBV20-1	-	CSAMSGVAFF	TGCAGTGCCATGTCCGGAGTAGCTTTCTTT
-	TRBJ1-1	TRBV6-2/TRBV6-3	few	CASRSRGGTEAFF	TGTGCCAGCAGGAGTAGGGGGGGCACTGAAGCTTTCTTT
-	TRBJ1-1	TRBV20-1	-	CSARVVMNTEAFF	TGCAGTGCTAGAGTCGTCATGAACACTGAAGCTTTCTTT
-	TRBJ1-5	TRBV6-1	-	CASTMGVRGNQPQHF	TGTGCCAGCACCATGGGGGTAAGAGGCAATCAGCCCCAGCATTTT
-	TRBJ1-6	TRBV7-3	-	CASSLMAGRDSPLHF	TGTGCCAGCAGCTTAATGGCAGGGAGAGATTCACCCCTCCACTTT
TRBD2	TRBJ2-7	TRBV28	-	CASINSGGSYEQYF	TGTGCCAGCATCAACAGCGGGGGCTCCTACGAGCAGTACTTC
TRBD1	TRBJ1-5	TRBV6-5	few	CASSYRQGSNQPQHF	TGTGCCAGCAGTTACAGACAGGGGAGCAATCAGCCCCAGCATTTT
TRBD1	TRBJ1-1	TRBV20-1	-	CSAVRQGLGTEAFF	TGCAGTGCGGTTCGACAGGGCCTGGGCACTGAAGCTTTCTTT
TRBD2	TRBJ2-4	TRBV7-2	few	CASSSASGRAKNIQYF	TGTGCCAGCAGCTCGGCTAGCGGTCGAGCCAAAAACATTCAGTACTTC